Here is one T cell receptor beta chain with its context. Antigen specificity is unknown. Other nucleotide sequences from this sample produce the same CDR3. This entry belongs to a study of cytotoxic CD8 clonotypes in ibrutinib-treated CLL. Study overall: Response sampling occurred after a median 12 months of treatment (range 6 to 36). Findings and limits, study-wide: Sampling times, which were not matched between the groups, differed between sustained-remission patients and progressing patients. Public clonotypes occurred uncommonly; on treatment, they contracted or remained stable.

Sequencing sought depths of 1 in 200,000 to 1 in 1 million T cells. Data came from immunoSEQ multiplex PCR; TCRdb stores just in-frame clones and leaves some out. The sample records some 350,000 clones, 67% being singletons. The CDR3 runs 14 residues. Per the germline V gene, CDR1 is LNHDA and CDR2 is SQIVND (reference sequence). V was pared by 3 bases and J by 3 bases, with 9 bases between. The TCR sequence derives from a human donor with chronic lymphocytic leukemia. The chain couples TRBV19 to TRBJ1-3; D is perhaps TRBD1 (6 bases). The input for sequencing was PBMCs, taken after 36 months of ibrutinib treatment. CDR3 region: CASSIRGFGNTIYF. CDR3 bases: TGTGCCAGTAGTATCAGGGGATTTGGAAACACCATATATTTT. The full variable domain, rest sourced from reference TRBV19 and TRBJ1-3, is DGGITQSPKYLFRKEGQNVTLSCEQNLNHDAMYWYRQDPGQGLRLIYYSQIVNDFQKGDIAEGYSVSREKKESFPLTVTSAQKNPTAFYLCASSIRGFGNTIYFGEGSWLTVV.